These 4 T cell receptor beta chains came from one sample sequenced in a study of read filtering for tumor transcriptome and immune sequencing. From approximately 400 ng of RNA, a library with molecular barcoded alpha/delta and beta/gamma adaptors was made. TCRdb processed the reads anew with MiXCR; each CDR3 protein has one entry. Of fewer than 150,000 distinct CDR3 sequences in the sample, over 10% were seen once. The sequencing input was a population of CD138-negative cells sorted from bone marrow. The receptors originated from a donor at least 40 years old with multiple myeloma.

This clonotype was counted many times. The rearrangement joins TRBV28 to TRBJ2-5; no clear D gene. The CDR3 has 17 amino acids. V lost 4 bases and J 1 base, leaving 19 bases between the germline ends. From germline, CDR1 is MDHEN and CDR2 SYDVKM. This CDR3 reads CASSSITGPRFQETQYF. The CDR3 DNA sequence: TGTGCCAGCAGTTCCATCACTGGACCGCGCTTCCAAGAGACCCAGTACTTC.

This clonotype was seen many times. This sequence joins TRBV11-2 and TRBJ2-7; D ambiguous. CDR3 length: 12 amino acids. With 2 bases removed from V and 5 bases from J, the gap between germline ends came to 7 bases. The germline gives CDR1 SGHAT, CDR2 FQNNGV. The CDR3 DNA reads as TGTGCCAGCAGCTTATTGTCGCACGAGCAGTACTTC. Its translation is CASSLLSHEQYF.

As concerns this clonotype: Its ends do not fully match the called genes, so a read error is possible. The chain has TRBV4-2 and TRBJ2-3, with TRBD2 matching 7 bases. Germline loops: CDR1 LGHNA, CDR2 YNFKEQ. This CDR3 comprises 14 residues. CDR3 loop: CASSQGLSGYTQYF. In DNA, the CDR3 is TGTGCCAGCAGCCAAGGACTTAGCGGGTATACGCAGTACTTT.

The sample holds many counts of this clonotype. The chain has TRBV5-1 and TRBJ1-3; tentative D call: TRBD1 (6 bases). Germline V lookup: CDR1 SGHRS, CDR2 YFSETQ. CDR3 length equals 18 residues. V shed 0 bases and J shed 0 bases, with 16 bases lying between them. The CDR3 reads CASSLALATGSSGNTIYF. CDR3 in DNA: TGCGCCAGCAGCTTGGCCCTCGCTACAGGGAGCTCTGGAAACACCATATATTTT.